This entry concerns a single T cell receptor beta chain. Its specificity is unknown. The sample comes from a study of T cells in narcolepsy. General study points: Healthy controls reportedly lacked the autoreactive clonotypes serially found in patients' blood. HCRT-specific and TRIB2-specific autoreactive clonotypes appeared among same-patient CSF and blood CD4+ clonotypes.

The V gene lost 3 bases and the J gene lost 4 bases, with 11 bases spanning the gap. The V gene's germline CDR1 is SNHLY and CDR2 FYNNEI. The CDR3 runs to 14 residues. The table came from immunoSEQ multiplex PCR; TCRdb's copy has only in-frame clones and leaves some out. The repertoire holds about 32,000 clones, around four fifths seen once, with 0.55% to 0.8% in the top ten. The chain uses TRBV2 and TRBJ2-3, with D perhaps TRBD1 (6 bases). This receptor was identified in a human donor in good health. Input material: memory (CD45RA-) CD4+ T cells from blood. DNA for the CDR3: TGTGCCAGCAGTGACCAGGGGCGGGCAGATACGCAGTATTTT. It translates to CASSDQGRADTQYF.